The present T cell receptor beta chain was sequenced within a study of early T cells in non-severe SARS-CoV-2 infection. Study-wide results and limits: Anti-spike CD8 specificities were favored by VDJdb matching, whose results missed private and CD4 specificities.

Germline-derived CDR1 and CDR2 are LGHNA and YNFKEQ. The CDR3 is 16 amino acids. V lost 0 bases, J lost 6 bases, and 11 bases stayed unmatched. Note on this clonotype: The target antigen is unknown.

TCRdb fed the 5' RACE reads into MiXCR, producing one record per CDR3 protein. The sample yields about 100,000 distinct CDR3 sequences, roughly 11% seen once. Sequenced sample: whole blood. The gene calls are TRBV4-2 and TRBJ2-7; TRBD1 aligns across 7 bases. This TCR was recovered from an adult who was a healthcare worker with PCR-confirmed SARS-CoV-2 infection or an uninfected control (not recorded which). CDR3 sequence: CASSQDLGQVSPEQYF. As DNA, the CDR3 is TGTGCCAGCAGCCAAGATCTAGGACAGGTCTCTCCCGAGCAGTACTTC.